This entry describes one TCR beta chain. These data come from a study of cytomegalovirus exposure and HLA in healthy donors. The PCR employed 60 Vbeta primers together with 13 Jbeta primers. The protocol was immunoSEQ multiplex PCR, while the TCRdb copy is restricted to in-frame clones and leaves out a portion. The sample has 130,000 or so clones; over 70% are singletons. The CDR3 sequence is 15 residues long. Looked up from germline, CDR1 is SGHNT and CDR2 is YYREEE (reference sequence). V trimming: 2 bases; J trimming: 5 bases; junction bases outside the gene matches: 6. The chain uses TRBV5-4 and TRBJ1-2; TRBD1 agrees at 10 bases. The receptor comes from a woman younger than 30 in good health and CMV-seronegative. Sequencing was done on a sample of PBMCs. CDR3 region: CASSFPTGGAYGYTF. The CDR3 nucleotides are TGTGCCAGCAGCTTTCCGACAGGGGGCGCTTATGGCTACACCTTC. Using reference TRBV5-4 and TRBJ1-2 for the parts outside the CDR3, the full variable domain is ETGVTQSPTHLIKTRGQQVTLRCSSQSGHNTVSWYQQALGQGPQFIFQYYREEENGRGNFPPRFSGLQFPNYSSELNVNALELDDSALYLCASSFPTGGAYGYTFGSGTRLTVV.